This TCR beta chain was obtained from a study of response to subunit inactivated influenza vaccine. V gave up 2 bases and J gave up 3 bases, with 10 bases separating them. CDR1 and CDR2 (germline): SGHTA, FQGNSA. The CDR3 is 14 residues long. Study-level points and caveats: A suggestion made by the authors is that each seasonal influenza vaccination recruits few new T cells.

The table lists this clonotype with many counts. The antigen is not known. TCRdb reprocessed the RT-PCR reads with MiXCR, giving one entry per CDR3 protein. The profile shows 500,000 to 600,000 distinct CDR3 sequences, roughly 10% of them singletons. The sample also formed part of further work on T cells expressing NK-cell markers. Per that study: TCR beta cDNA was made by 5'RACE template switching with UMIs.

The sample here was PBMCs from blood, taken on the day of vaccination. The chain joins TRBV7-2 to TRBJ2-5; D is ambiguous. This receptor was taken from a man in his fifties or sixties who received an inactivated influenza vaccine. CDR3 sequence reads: CASSLSITEETQYF. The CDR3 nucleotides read TGTGCCAGCAGCTTAAGTATTACAGAAGAGACCCAGTACTTC.